Listed below are T cell receptor beta chains from one sample, sequenced in a study of T cell changes during pregnancy in multiple sclerosis. Using immunoSEQ multiplex PCR, the repertoire was profiled, and TCRdb retains in-frame clones only, with some absent. Altogether around 60,000 clones are present, roughly 89% being singletons, with the ten largest covering nearly 0.5%. The sample here was CD4+ T cells from peripheral blood mononuclear cells, taken after pregnancy. The receptors here all came from a female donor in good health, enrolled as a control in a pregnancy study. Each CDR3 is given with its conserved first and last residue. The D gene is left open where the match is weak. Part of the rows lack a size; the others show once, few, many or a class for expanded clones.

TRBJ2-5 | - | - | TRBV7-2 | TGTGCCAGCAGCTTAATAGGGGCTGAAGAGACCCAGTACTTC | CASSLIGAEETQYF
TRBJ1-2 | - | - | TRBV2 | TGTGCCAGCAGGCCTTGGAGTTATGGCTACACCTTC | CASRPWSYGYTF
TRBJ1-2 | - | - | TRBV4-1 | TGCGCCAGCAGCCCGGCAGGGGCGCTTTGGGGCTACACCTTC | CASSPAGALWGYTF
TRBJ2-2 | - | - | TRBV9 | TGTGCCAGCAGCGTAGATGGAAGACTAGACACCGGGGAGCTGTTTTTT | CASSVDGRLDTGELFF
TRBJ1-2 | - | - | TRBV5-8 | TGTGCCAGCAGCTTGACGAGAGATGGCTACACCTTC | CASSLTRDGYTF
TRBJ2-5 | - | - | TRBV5-8 | TGTGCCAGCAGCTTGGGACAGAACCAAGAGACCCAGTACTTC | CASSLGQNQETQYF
TRBJ1-2 | - | TRBD1 | TRBV6-5 | TGTGCCAGCAGTCGGATGGGACAGGGACCCTATGGCTACACCTTC | CASSRMGQGPYGYTF
TRBJ1-1 | - | - | TRBV5-1 | TGCGCCAGCAGCTTGAACGTCGAGGGTGAAGCTTTCTTT | CASSLNVEGEAFF
TRBJ2-1 | few | TRBD1 | TRBV19 | TGTGCCAGTAGCAACCCAGGGGGCGCCTACAATGAGCAGTTCTTC | CASSNPGGAYNEQFF
TRBJ1-2 | - | TRBD1 | TRBV27 | TGTGCCAGCAGCCCCACAGGGGGCTATGGCTACACCTTC | CASSPTGGYGYTF
TRBJ2-1 | - | TRBD1 | TRBV11-3 | TGTGCCAGCAGTCCTACTACAGGGGCCAGGGGTTACAATGAGCAGTTCTTC | CASSPTTGARGYNEQFF
TRBJ1-6 | - | - | TRBV11-1 | TGTGCCAGCAGCTGGGCAGACCGTTCACCCCTCCACTTT | CASSWADRSPLHF
TRBJ1-1 | - | - | TRBV10-3 | TGTGCCACCGGCCCCGGGGACACAAATGAAGCTTTCTTT | CATGPGDTNEAFF
TRBJ1-2 | - | TRBD1 | TRBV6-5 | TGTGCCAGCAGTTACACAGGGGTGAGATATGGCTACACCTTC | CASSYTGVRYGYTF
TRBJ1-3 | - | TRBD1 | TRBV19 | TGTGCCAGTACGGCGACAGGGGGCAGAAACACCATATATTTT | CASTATGGRNTIYF
TRBJ1-1 | few | - | TRBV7-2 | TGTGCCAGCAGCTTAGTCGCACAGGGCACTGAAGCTTTCTTT | CASSLVAQGTEAFF
TRBJ2-3 | - | TRBD1 | TRBV7-3 | TGTGCCAGCAGCTTAGCCCGACAGGGGGGGGCAGATACGCAGTATTTT | CASSLARQGGADTQYF
TRBJ2-1 | - | TRBD2 | TRBV5-1 | TGCGCCAGCAGCGACAGCGGGGGGCCTAACTACAATGAGCAGTTCTTC | CASSDSGGPNYNEQFF
TRBJ2-3 | - | - | TRBV6-5 | TGTGCCAGCAGTGTGGAGGAAGACCCAAATACGCAGTATTTT | CASSVEEDPNTQYF
TRBJ2-2 | once | - | TRBV4-2 | TGTGCCAGCAGCCTAGGGGCTACCGAAAATATTCCCGGGGAGCTGTTTTTT | CASSLGATENIPGELFF
TRBJ1-2 | - | - | TRBV5-1 | TGCGCCAGCAGCTTGGATCAGGGTAGTTATGGCTACACCTTC | CASSLDQGSYGYTF
TRBJ1-3 | once | - | TRBV2 | TGTGCCAGCAGTCCCCTTGGGGCTTCTGGAAACACCATATATTTT | CASSPLGASGNTIYF
TRBJ1-5 | once | TRBD1 | TRBV19 | TGTGCCAGTAGTGCCGGGACAGCGAATAGCAATCAGCCCCAGCATTTT | CASSAGTANSNQPQHF
TRBJ2-5 | - | TRBD2 | TRBV30 | TGTGCCTGGAGTGGGACTAGCGGGGGGGAGACCCAGTACTTC | CAWSGTSGGETQYF
TRBJ1-4 | - | - | TRBV27 | TGTGCCAGCACGGGGTCAGGGGTTGAAAAACTGTTTTTT | CASTGSGVEKLFF
TRBJ1-4 | - | TRBD1 | TRBV7-2 | TGTGCCAGCAGCTTGGACAGGGTGCACGAAAAACTGTTTTTT | CASSLDRVHEKLFF
TRBJ2-6 | - | TRBD1 | TRBV5-1 | TGCGCCAGCAGCTCCGGACAGGGCGCTGGGGCCAACGTCCTGACTTTC | CASSSGQGAGANVLTF
TRBJ2-2 | - | - | TRBV5-6 | TGTGCCAGCAGCGCCTTAGGGGAAAACACCGGGGAGCTGTTTTTT | CASSALGENTGELFF
TRBJ2-7 | few | TRBD1 | TRBV12-5 | TGTGCTAGTGGTTTGGTACTTCAAGGGGGCTTCTACGAGCAGTACTTC | CASGLVLQGGFYEQYF
TRBJ1-2 | - | TRBD1 | TRBV10-3 | TGTGCTAATAGGGACAGCACTAACTATGGCTACACCTTC | CANRDSTNYGYTF
TRBJ1-1 | - | TRBD1 | TRBV18 | TGTGCCAGCTCACCACTCATAAAGACAGGGTCGGGCACTGAAGCTTTCTTT | CASSPLIKTGSGTEAFF
TRBJ2-7 | many | TRBD1 | TRBV2 | TGTGCCTCGGACAGGGGGCGTCTCGAGCAGTACTTC | CASDRGRLEQYF
TRBJ2-2 | - | - | TRBV6-6 | TGTGCCAGCAGTTACTCGAACAGGGCGAACACCGGGGAGCTGTTTTTT | CASSYSNRANTGELFF
TRBJ2-2 | - | - | TRBV19 | TGTGCCAGTAGTGTACAGGGGAACACCGGGGAGCTGTTTTTT | CASSVQGNTGELFF
TRBJ1-5 | - | TRBD1 | TRBV19 | TGTGCCAGTACCCCGGACAGGGGGCTGTACCAGCCCCAGCATTTT | CASTPDRGLYQPQHF
TRBJ2-1 | - | TRBD2 | TRBV19 | TGTGCCAGTAGTCCCCCGGGACTAGCGGGGAGGAATGAGCAGTTCTTC | CASSPPGLAGRNEQFF
TRBJ1-4 | - | - | TRBV11-2 | TGTGCCAGCAGCTTAGGGGGACTTTTAACTGAAAAACTGTTTTTT | CASSLGGLLTEKLFF
TRBJ2-7 | - | TRBD1 | TRBV7-9 | TGTGCCAGCAGCTCCGGGACAGGAAAATACGAGCAGTACTTC | CASSSGTGKYEQYF
TRBJ1-2 | - | TRBD1 | TRBV6-5 | TGTGCCAGCACCACAGGGGAGAATGGCTACACCTTC | CASTTGENGYTF
TRBJ2-6 | - | - | TRBV7-9 | TGTGCCAGCAGCTTAGTGGTGGCAGGGATTGGGGCCAACGTCCTGACTTTC | CASSLVVAGIGANVLTF
TRBJ2-5 | - | - | TRBV5-1 | TGCGCCAGCAGCTTGAGACCGGGGGTTCAAGAGACCCAGTACTTC | CASSLRPGVQETQYF
TRBJ2-1 | - | TRBD1 | TRBV7-9 | TGTGCCAGCAGCTTAGATGGGGACAGGGAGTTCTTC | CASSLDGDREFF
TRBJ2-5 | - | - | TRBV7-7 | TGTGCCAGCAGCCAAAGACGCGGACAGCAAGAGACCCAGTACTTC | CASSQRRGQQETQYF
TRBJ1-2 | once | TRBD1 | TRBV7-2 | TGTGCCAGCAGCTTAGCCGGACAGGGGTCCTATGGCTACACCTTC | CASSLAGQGSYGYTF
TRBJ2-1 | - | TRBD1 | TRBV4-3 | TGCGCCAGCAGCCAGACGAGGACAGGGGGCAATGAGCAGTTCTTC | CASSQTRTGGNEQFF
TRBJ1-5 | - | TRBD1 | TRBV5-1 | TGCGCCAGCAGCTTGGGGACAGGGGGTGGAAGCAATCAGCCCCAGCATTTT | CASSLGTGGGSNQPQHF
TRBJ1-1 | few | - | TRBV30 | TGTGCCTGGAGTGTCGACAGGAACACTGAAGCTTTCTTT | CAWSVDRNTEAFF
TRBJ2-3 | - | TRBD2 | TRBV9 | TGTGCCAGCGGCCTAGCGGGGGGATCAGATACGCAGTATTTT | CASGLAGGSDTQYF
TRBJ2-5 | - | - | TRBV5-6 | TGTGCCAGCAGCGAAGGAGTCCAAGAGACCCAGTACTTC | CASSEGVQETQYF
TRBJ1-1 | few | - | TRBV20-1 | TGCAGTGCTACCCCTTCCTATGAAGCTTTCTTT | CSATPSYEAFF
TRBJ1-1 | - | - | TRBV6-4 | TGTGCCAGCAGGGGGAGAGGGACTGAAGCTTTCTTT | CASRGRGTEAFF
TRBJ1-2 | once | TRBD1 | TRBV6-1 | TGTGCCAGCAGTGAGGGACAGGGTTGGTATGGCTACACCTTC | CASSEGQGWYGYTF
TRBJ1-4 | - | TRBD1 | TRBV11-2 | TGTGCCAGCAGCTCAAGGGGGACAGGGGACGAAAAACTGTTTTTT | CASSSRGTGDEKLFF
TRBJ1-4 | once | - | TRBV6-5 | TGTGCCAGCAGTTCGTCAGGGCCCTCTAATGAAAAACTGTTTTTT | CASSSSGPSNEKLFF
TRBJ2-2 | - | - | TRBV7-3 | TGTGCCAGCGGGGGGGCAAACACCGGGGAGCTGTTTTTT | CASGGANTGELFF
TRBJ2-3 | once | TRBD1 | TRBV2 | TGTGCCAGCAGTGGGTTAAGGGACAGGCGCACAGATACGCAGTATTTT | CASSGLRDRRTDTQYF
TRBJ2-3 | once | TRBD2 | TRBV9 | TGTGCCAGCAGCGTAGCGGGGGGGCTTACAGATACGCAGTATTTT | CASSVAGGLTDTQYF
TRBJ1-2 | - | TRBD1 | TRBV27 | TGTGCCAGCAGTTTATATGGGACAGGGGGTTTGGATGGCTACACCTTC | CASSLYGTGGLDGYTF
TRBJ1-6 | once | TRBD1 | TRBV19 | TGTGCCAGTACTCCGGGACAGAGTAATTCACCCCTCCACTTT | CASTPGQSNSPLHF
TRBJ1-2 | many | TRBD1 | TRBV4-2 | TGTGCCAGCAGCCCAGGACAGGGACCGAACTATGGCTACACCTTC | CASSPGQGPNYGYTF